What follows are 16 T cell receptor beta chains derived from one specimen sequenced in a study of blood T cell repertoires in COVID-19. Generated by immunoSEQ multiplex PCR, the TCRdb table keeps only in-frame clones and is missing some. Here the sample spans more than 200,000 clones, less than 90% being singletons. Sequencing was performed on peripheral blood. These receptors came from a man aged 65 to 79 with acute or convalescent COVID-19.

The rearrangement uses TRBV5-4 and TRBJ2-3; TRBD2 might be the D (6 bases). This CDR3 has 15 residues. Trimming took 8 bases from V and 1 from J, leaving 17 bases between them. Looked up from germline, CDR1 is SGHNT and CDR2 is YYREEE (reference sequence). The CDR3 bases are TGTGCCAGTTCCTTGGATGGAGGGGGCACAGATACGCAGTATTTT. Protein sequence: CASSLDGGGTDTQYF.

The chain employs TRBV28 and TRBJ2-3; 8 bases line up with TRBD2. The V segment lost 6 bases and the J segment 3 bases; nucleotides outside the gene matches: 8. CDR3 length equals 15 residues. Looked up from germline, CDR1 is MDHEN and CDR2 is SYDVKM. This CDR3 is CASSGFSGITDTQYF. In nucleotides, the CDR3 is TGTGCCAGCAGCGGATTTAGCGGGATTACAGATACGCAGTATTTT.

V usage is TRBV2 and J usage is TRBJ1-1; 7 bases fit TRBD1. The CDR3 is 13 residues long. V gave up 5 bases and J gave up 8 bases; unmatched junction bases: 8. The germline CDR1 and CDR2 sequences are SNHLY and FYNNEI. The CDR3, as DNA: TGTGCCAGCAGTAGCGACAGGGCGGGAGAAGCTTTCTTT. This sequence encodes CASSSDRAGEAFF.

The chain employs TRBV19 and TRBJ1-5; D remains unclear. The CDR3 is 14 amino acids. Germline assignment: CDR1 LNHDA and CDR2 SQIVND (reference sequence). Trimming removed 5 bases from V and 5 bases from J, with 13 bases in between. The CDR3: CASSSGKIDQPQHF. The CDR3 DNA follows: TGTGCCAGTAGTTCAGGAAAGATCGATCAGCCCCAGCATTTT. The whole variable domain, remainder taken from reference TRBV19 and TRBJ1-5, is DGGITQSPKYLFRKEGQNVTLSCEQNLNHDAMYWYRQDPGQGLRLIYYSQIVNDFQKGDIAEGYSVSREKKESFPLTVTSAQKNPTAFYLCASSSGKIDQPQHFGDGTRLSIL.

Only one count was recorded for this clone. CDR3: CASSLVAAGDTQYF. DNA for the CDR3: TGTGCCAGCAGCTTAGTGGCAGCGGGAGATACGCAGTATTTT. The V call is TRBV7-2, the J call TRBJ2-3; TRBD2 is a possible D gene (6 bases). CDR3 length: 14 amino acids. The germline CDR1 and CDR2 sequences are SGHTA and FQGNSA. V was cut by 1 base and J by 5 bases, with 10 bases left in between.

J is TRBJ2-2 and V is TRBV5-1, with no clear D. Germline V gene lookup returns CDR1 SGHRS and CDR2 YFSETQ. This CDR3 is built from 16 residues. V shed 0 bases and J shed 0 bases, with 9 bases lying between them. CDR3 protein: CASSLGGSANTGELFF. In nucleotides, the CDR3 is TGCGCCAGCAGCTTGGGAGGCAGCGCGAACACCGGGGAGCTGTTTTTT.

This chain connects TRBV2 to TRBJ2-2; 9 bases agree with TRBD1. This CDR3 contains 15 residues. V trimming: 4 bases; J trimming: 6 bases; junction bases outside the gene matches: 6. CDR1 and CDR2 (germline): SNHLY, FYNNEI. The CDR3 is CASSAEGQGAGELFF. In DNA, the CDR3 is TGTGCCAGCAGTGCGGAGGGACAGGGTGCCGGGGAGCTGTTTTTT.

The chain employs TRBV7-3 and TRBJ2-1, with 10 positions matching TRBD2. This CDR3 has 15 residues. Germline CDR1 and CDR2: SGHTA and FQGTGA. The V segment lost 0 bases and the J segment 7 bases; nucleotides outside the gene matches: 3. This CDR3 is CASSLTAGGTNEQFF. CDR3 sequence (DNA): TGTGCCAGCAGCTTAACAGCGGGAGGGACTAATGAGCAGTTCTTC.

This chain connects TRBV10-3 to TRBJ2-1; 11 positions match TRBD2. CDR1 and CDR2 (germline): ENHRY, SYGVKD. CDR3 length equals 13 residues. V dropped 9 bases and J dropped 5; count of bases not matched to a gene: 3. CDR3 in DNA: TGTGCCATAGGGACTAGCGGAAACAATGAGCAGTTCTTC. Protein: CAIGTSGNNEQFF.

A single count supports this clone. The chain links TRBV18 to TRBJ2-5; maybe TRBD1 (6 bases). Germline assignment: CDR1 KGHSH and CDR2 LQKENI. The CDR3 is made up of 14 amino acids. Trimming removed 3 bases from V and 4 bases from J, with 12 bases in between. The CDR3 DNA reads as TGTGCCAGCTCACCGGGGACACCAAGAGAGACCCAGTACTTC. It yields the protein CASSPGTPRETQYF. Using reference TRBV18 and TRBJ2-5 for the parts outside the CDR3, the full variable domain is NAGVMQNPRHLVRRRGQEARLRCSPMKGHSHVYWYRQLPEEGLKFMVYLQKENIIDESGMPKERFSAEFPKEGPSILRIQQVVRGDSAAYFCASSPGTPRETQYFGPGTRLLVL.

The V and J genes are TRBV5-6 and TRBJ2-3; TRBD2 matches at 10 bases. Germline V gives CDR1 SGHDT, CDR2 YYEEEE. The ends lost 2 bases at V and 3 bases at J; junction bases unmatched: 6. CDR3 length: 16 amino acids. The CDR3 nucleotides are TGTGCCAGCAGCTTAAGCGGGAGGGCTGCGACAGATACGCAGTATTTT. This encodes CASSLSGRAATDTQYF.

This chain uses TRBV6-5 with TRBJ1-5; D gene unclear. With 4 bases removed from V and 2 bases from J, the gap between germline ends came to 6 bases. The germline gives CDR1 MNHEY, CDR2 SVGAGI. The CDR3 has 13 residues. CDR3: CASSSVGNQPQHF. DNA of the CDR3: TGTGCCAGCAGTTCGGTAGGCAATCAGCCCCAGCATTTT.

The V call is TRBV6-2 or TRBV6-3, the J call TRBJ1-2; no clear D. With 6 bases removed from V and 5 bases from J, the gap between germline ends came to 16 bases. The CDR3 is 14 amino acids. Germline V gives CDR1 MNHEY, CDR2 SVGEGT. CDR3 sequence (DNA): TGTGCCAGCAGCCCATTGCCCAGGATATATGGCTACACCTTC. Translating gives CASSPLPRIYGYTF.

The chain uses TRBV7-3 and TRBJ2-2; 15 nucleotides line up with TRBD2. Germline V gives CDR1 SGHTA, CDR2 FQGTGA. V shed 5 bases, J shed 5 bases, and the junction held 3 bases outside the gene matches. The CDR3 sequence is 16 residues long. Here the CDR3 DNA reads TGTGCCAGCAGCCGCGGACTAGCGGGAGGGACCGGGGAGCTGTTTTTT. Translated: CASSRGLAGGTGELFF. Together with reference TRBV7-3 and TRBJ2-2, the CDR3 gives the full variable domain: GAGVSQTPSNKVTEKGKYVELRCDPISGHTALYWYRQSLGQGPEFLIYFQGTGAADDSGLPNDRFFAVRPEGSVSTLKIQRTERGDSAVYLCASSRGLAGGTGELFFGEGSRLTVL.

This clone was found once. The chain carries TRBV27 and TRBJ2-3; 7 positions match TRBD2. From germline, CDR1 is MNHEY and CDR2 SMNVEV (reference sequence). The CDR3 totals 16 residues. The J segment lost 1 base and the V segment lost 5 bases, leaving 9 bases of the junction unmatched. This CDR3 is CASSQPLAGGTDTQYF. The CDR3 DNA sequence: TGTGCCAGCAGTCAACCCTTAGCGGGCGGCACAGATACGCAGTATTTT.

The chain has TRBV5-4 and TRBJ2-1; 11 bases are shared with TRBD2. In germline, CDR1 is SGHNT, CDR2 YYREEE (reference sequence). The CDR3 consists of 16 residues. After removal of 4 bases from V and 0 bases from J, the junction contained 3 bases not matched to a gene. In DNA form, the CDR3 reads TGTGCCAGCAGCACCGGACTAGCGGGCTCCTACAATGAGCAGTTCTTC. Its protein product is CASSTGLAGSYNEQFF.